This TCR beta chain was sequenced in a study of T-cell reconstitution after alpha-beta-depleted transplantation in children. Only a few counts were recorded for this clonotype. The antigen is unknown. As it was prepared, the TCRbeta library received unique molecular identifiers. TCRdb independently ran MiXCR on the PCR reads; one entry per CDR3 protein. The data hold 600,000 to 700,000 distinct CDR3 sequences, with around 13% observed a single time. Regarding the study as a whole: Alpha-beta T cells present about two months after transplant were reported to originate from several hundred expanded graft clones. T cells produced anew were the main source of T-cell counts and diversity one year after transplant.

Germline V lookup: CDR1 SGHRS, CDR2 YFSETQ. V was shortened by 4 bases and J by 2 bases, with 13 bases between the two germline ends. This CDR3 is 15 amino acids long. The specimen was PBMCs, collected before TCRalphabeta/CD19-depleted stem cell transplant. The receptor was isolated from a girl aged 2 to 10 with congenital amegakaryocytic thrombocytopenia, due to receive a stem cell transplant. The chain carries TRBV5-1 and TRBJ2-1, with a possible D match to TRBD2 (6 bases). CDR3 amino acids: CASSGDGSTYNEQFF. In nucleotides, the CDR3 is TGCGCCAGCAGCGGAGACGGGAGCACCTACAATGAGCAGTTCTTC.